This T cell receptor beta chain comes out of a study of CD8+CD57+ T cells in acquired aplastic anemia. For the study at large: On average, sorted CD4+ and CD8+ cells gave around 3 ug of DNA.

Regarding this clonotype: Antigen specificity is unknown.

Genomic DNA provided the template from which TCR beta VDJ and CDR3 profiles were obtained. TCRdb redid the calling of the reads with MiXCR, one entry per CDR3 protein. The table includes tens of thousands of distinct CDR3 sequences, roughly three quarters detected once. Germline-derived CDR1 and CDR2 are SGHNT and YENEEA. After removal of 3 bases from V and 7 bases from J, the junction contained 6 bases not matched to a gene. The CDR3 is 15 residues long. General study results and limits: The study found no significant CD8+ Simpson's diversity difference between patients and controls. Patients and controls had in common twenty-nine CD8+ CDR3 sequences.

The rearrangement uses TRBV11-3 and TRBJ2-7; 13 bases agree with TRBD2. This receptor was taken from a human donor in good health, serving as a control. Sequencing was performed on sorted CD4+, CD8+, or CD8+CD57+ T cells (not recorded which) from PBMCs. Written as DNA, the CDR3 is TGTGCCAGCAGCTTCACTAGCGGGGGGGCCGGGGAGCAGTACTTC. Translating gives CASSFTSGGAGEQYF.